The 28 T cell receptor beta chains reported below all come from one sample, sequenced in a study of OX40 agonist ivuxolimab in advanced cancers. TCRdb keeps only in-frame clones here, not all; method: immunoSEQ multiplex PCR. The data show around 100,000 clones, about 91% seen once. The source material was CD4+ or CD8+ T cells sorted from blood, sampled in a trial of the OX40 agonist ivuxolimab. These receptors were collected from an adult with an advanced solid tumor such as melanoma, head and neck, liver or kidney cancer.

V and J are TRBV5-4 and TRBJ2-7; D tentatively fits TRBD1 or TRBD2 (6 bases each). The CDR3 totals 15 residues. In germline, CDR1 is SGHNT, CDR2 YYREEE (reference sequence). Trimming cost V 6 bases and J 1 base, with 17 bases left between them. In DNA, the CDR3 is TGTGCCAGCACCCTGGATGGGGGGCGGTCCTACGAGCAGTACTTC. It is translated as CASTLDGGRSYEQYF. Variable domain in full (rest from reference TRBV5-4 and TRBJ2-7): ETGVTQSPTHLIKTRGQQVTLRCSSQSGHNTVSWYQQALGQGPQFIFQYYREEENGRGNFPPRFSGLQFPNYSSELNVNALELDDSALYLCASTLDGGRSYEQYFGPGTRLTVT.

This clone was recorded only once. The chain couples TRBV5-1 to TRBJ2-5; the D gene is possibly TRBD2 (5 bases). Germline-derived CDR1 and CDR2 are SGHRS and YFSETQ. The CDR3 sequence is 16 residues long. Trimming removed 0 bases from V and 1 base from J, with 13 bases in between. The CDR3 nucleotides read TGCGCCAGCAGCTTGGGGGCTAGCATGGGCCAAGAGACCCAGTACTTC. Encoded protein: CASSLGASMGQETQYF.

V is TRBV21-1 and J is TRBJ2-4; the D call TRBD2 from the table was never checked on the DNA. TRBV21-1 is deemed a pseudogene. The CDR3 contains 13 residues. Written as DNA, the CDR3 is TGTGCCAGCACCTCCGACCCCTTCCGGGACTGCTACTTC. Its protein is CASTSDPFRDCYF.

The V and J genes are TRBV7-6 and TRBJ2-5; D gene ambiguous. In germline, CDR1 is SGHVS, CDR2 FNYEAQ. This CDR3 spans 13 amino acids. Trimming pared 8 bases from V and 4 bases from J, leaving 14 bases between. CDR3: CASRDLLGETQYF. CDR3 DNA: TGTGCCAGCCGTGACTTATTGGGAGAGACCCAGTACTTC.

In nucleotides, the CDR3 is TGCGCCAGCAGCTTGGAGGAGAGCGCGTTAAAATCCTACGAGCAGTACTTC. Encoded protein: CASSLEESALKSYEQYF. V usage is TRBV5-1 and J usage is TRBJ2-7; D is undetermined. The CDR3 has 17 amino acids. Deletions cut 0 bases from V and 1 base from J, with 17 bases between. Germline-derived CDR1 and CDR2 are SGHRS and YFSETQ.

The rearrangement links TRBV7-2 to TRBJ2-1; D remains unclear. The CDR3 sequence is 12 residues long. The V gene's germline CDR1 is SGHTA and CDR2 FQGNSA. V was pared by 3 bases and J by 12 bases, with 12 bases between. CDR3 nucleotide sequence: TGTGCCAGCAGCTTGCCTTATTCGGGGCAGTTCTTC. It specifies CASSLPYSGQFF.

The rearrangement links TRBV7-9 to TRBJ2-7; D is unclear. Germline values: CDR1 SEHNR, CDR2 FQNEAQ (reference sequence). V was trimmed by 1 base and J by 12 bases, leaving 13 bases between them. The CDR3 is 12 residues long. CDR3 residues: CASSLDTGLRYF. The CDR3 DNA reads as TGTGCCAGCAGCTTAGACACCGGGTTGCGGTACTTC.

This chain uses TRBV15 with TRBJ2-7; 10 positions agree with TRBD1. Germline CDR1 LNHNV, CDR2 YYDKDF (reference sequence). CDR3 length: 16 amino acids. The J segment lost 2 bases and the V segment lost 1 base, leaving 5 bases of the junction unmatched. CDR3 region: CATSRGQGASTYEQYF. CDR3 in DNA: TGTGCCACCAGCAGAGGACAGGGGGCGTCGACCTACGAGCAGTACTTC.

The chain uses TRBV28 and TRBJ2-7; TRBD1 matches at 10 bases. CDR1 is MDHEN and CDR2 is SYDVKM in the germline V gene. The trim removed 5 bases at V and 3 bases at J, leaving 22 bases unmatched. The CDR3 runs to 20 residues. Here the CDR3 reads CASSTWDRGSPGSYDYEQYF. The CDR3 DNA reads TGTGCCAGCAGTACCTGGGACAGGGGATCGCCAGGATCTTATGACTACGAGCAGTACTTC.

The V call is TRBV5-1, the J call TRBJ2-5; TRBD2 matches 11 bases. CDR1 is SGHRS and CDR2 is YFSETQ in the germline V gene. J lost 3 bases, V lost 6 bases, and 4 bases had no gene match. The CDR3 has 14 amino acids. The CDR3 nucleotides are TGCGCCAGCACGGTAGCGGGAGGGGAAGAGACCCAGTACTTC. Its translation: CASTVAGGEETQYF. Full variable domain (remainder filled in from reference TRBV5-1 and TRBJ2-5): KAGVTQTPRYLIKTRGQQVTLSCSPISGHRSVSWYQQTPGQGLQFLFEYFSETQRNKGNFPGRFSGRQFSNSRSEMNVSTLELGDSALYLCASTVAGGEETQYFGPGTRLLVL.

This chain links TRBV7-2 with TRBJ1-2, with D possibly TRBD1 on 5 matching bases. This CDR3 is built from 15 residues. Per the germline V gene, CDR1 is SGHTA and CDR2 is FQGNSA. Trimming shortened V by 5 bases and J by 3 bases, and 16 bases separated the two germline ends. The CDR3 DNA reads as TGTGCCAGCAGCCAAGGGGAGGGATGGGACTATGGCTACACCTTC. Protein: CASSQGEGWDYGYTF.

CDR3 region: CASSFSGGSNEKLFF. The CDR3 DNA reads as TGCGCCAGCAGCTTTTCAGGGGGATCGAATGAAAAACTGTTTTTT. The rearrangement links TRBV5-1 to TRBJ1-4; 7 nucleotides agree with TRBD1. The germline V gene has CDR1 SGHRS and CDR2 YFSETQ. CDR3 size: 15 residues. Unmatched junction bases numbered 6, after V lost 2 bases and J lost 5 bases.

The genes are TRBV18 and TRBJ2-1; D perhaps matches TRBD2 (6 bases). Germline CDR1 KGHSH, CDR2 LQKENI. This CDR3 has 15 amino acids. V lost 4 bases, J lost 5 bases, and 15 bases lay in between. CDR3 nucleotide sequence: TGTGCCAGCTCACGCGGGACGGAAGTTAACAATGAGCAGTTCTTC. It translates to CASSRGTEVNNEQFF. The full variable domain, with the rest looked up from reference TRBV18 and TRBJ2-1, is NAGVMQNPRHLVRRRGQEARLRCSPMKGHSHVYWYRQLPEEGLKFMVYLQKENIIDESGMPKERFSAEFPKEGPSILRIQQVVRGDSAAYFCASSRGTEVNNEQFFGPGTRLTVL.

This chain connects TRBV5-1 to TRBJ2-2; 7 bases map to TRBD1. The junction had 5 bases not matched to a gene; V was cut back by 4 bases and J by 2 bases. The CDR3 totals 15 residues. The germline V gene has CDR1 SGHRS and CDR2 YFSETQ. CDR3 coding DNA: TGCGCCAGCAGCCAGGGGGACAGTAACACCGGGGAGCTGTTTTTT. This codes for CASSQGDSNTGELFF.

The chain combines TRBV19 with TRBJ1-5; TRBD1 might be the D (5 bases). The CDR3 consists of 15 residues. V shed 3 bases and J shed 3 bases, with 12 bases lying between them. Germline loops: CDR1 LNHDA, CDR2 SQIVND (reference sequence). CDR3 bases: TGTGCCAGTAGTATTGTCCAGGGTCCCAATCAGCCCCAGCATTTT. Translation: CASSIVQGPNQPQHF.

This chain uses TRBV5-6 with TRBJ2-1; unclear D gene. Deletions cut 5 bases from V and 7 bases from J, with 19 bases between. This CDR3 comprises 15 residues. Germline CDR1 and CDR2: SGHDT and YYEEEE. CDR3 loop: CASSWADSLGNEQFF. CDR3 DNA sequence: TGTGCCAGCAGTTGGGCTGACTCCTTAGGAAATGAGCAGTTCTTC.

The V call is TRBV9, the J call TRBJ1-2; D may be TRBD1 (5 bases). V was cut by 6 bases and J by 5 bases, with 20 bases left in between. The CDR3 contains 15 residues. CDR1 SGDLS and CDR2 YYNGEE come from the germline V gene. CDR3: CASNVGQGVRYGYTF. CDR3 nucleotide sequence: TGTGCCAGCAACGTCGGGCAGGGCGTTAGGTATGGCTACACCTTC.

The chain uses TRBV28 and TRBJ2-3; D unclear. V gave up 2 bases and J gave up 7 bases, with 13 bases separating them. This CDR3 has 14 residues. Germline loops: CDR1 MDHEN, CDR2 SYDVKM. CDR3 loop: CASSLDPASHTQYF. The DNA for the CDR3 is TGTGCCAGCAGTTTAGATCCTGCCAGCCATACGCAGTATTTT. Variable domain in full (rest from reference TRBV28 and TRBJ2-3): DVKVTQSSRYLVKRTGEKVFLECVQDMDHENMFWYRQDPGLGLRLIYFSYDVKMKEKGDIPEGYSVSREKKERFSLILESASTNQTSMYLCASSLDPASHTQYFGPGTRLTVL.

The CDR3 region has the DNA TGTGCCAGTAGTCTTGACAGGGGGCGCGGACAATTCTTT. It encodes CASSLDRGRGQFF. This sequence joins TRBV19 and TRBJ1-1, with 10 bases that match TRBD1. The germline V gene encodes CDR1 LNHDA and CDR2 SQIVND (reference sequence). CDR3 length: 13 residues. After removal of 5 bases from V and 14 bases from J, the junction contained 11 bases not matched to a gene.

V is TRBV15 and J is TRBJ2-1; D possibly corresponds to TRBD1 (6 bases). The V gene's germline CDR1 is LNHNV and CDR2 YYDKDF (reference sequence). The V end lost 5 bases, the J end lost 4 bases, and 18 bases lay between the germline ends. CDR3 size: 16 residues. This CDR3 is CATSAEQGSLYNEQFF. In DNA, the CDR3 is TGTGCCACCAGCGCCGAACAGGGTTCCCTTTACAATGAGCAGTTCTTC.

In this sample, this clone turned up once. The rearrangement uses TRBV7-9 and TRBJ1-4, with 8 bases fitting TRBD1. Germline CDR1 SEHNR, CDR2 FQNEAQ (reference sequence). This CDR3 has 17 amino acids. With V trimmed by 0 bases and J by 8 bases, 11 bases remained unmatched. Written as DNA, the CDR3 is TGTGCCAGCAGCTTAGCGAAGGCGACAGGGGTTGGAGAAAAACTGTTTTTT. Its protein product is CASSLAKATGVGEKLFF.

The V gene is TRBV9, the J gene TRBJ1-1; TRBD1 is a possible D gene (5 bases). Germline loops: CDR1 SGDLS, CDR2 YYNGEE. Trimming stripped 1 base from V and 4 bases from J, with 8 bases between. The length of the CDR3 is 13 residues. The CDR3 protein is CASSVQGGTEAFF. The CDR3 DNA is TGTGCCAGCAGCGTACAGGGTGGCACTGAAGCTTTCTTT.

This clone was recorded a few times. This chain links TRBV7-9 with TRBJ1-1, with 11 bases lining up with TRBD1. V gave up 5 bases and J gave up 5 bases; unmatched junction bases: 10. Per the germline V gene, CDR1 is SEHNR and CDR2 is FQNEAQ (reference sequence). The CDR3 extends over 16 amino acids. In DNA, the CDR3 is TGTGCCAGCAGCGCCCGAGGGACAGGGGGTTTTACTGAAGCTTTCTTT. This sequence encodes CASSARGTGGFTEAFF. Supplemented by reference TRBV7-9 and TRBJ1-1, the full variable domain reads DTGVSQNPRHKITKRGQNVTFRCDPISEHNRLYWYRQTLGQGPEFLTYFQNEAQLEKSRLLSDRFSAERPKGSFSTLEIQRTEQGDSAMYLCASSARGTGGFTEAFFGQGTRLTVV.

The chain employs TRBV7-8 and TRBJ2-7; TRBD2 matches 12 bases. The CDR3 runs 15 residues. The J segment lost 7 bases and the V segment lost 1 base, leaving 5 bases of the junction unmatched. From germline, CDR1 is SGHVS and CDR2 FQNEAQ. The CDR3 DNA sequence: TGTGCCAGCAGCTTAGTTGGGACTAGCGGGTTTGAGCAGTACTTC. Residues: CASSLVGTSGFEQYF.

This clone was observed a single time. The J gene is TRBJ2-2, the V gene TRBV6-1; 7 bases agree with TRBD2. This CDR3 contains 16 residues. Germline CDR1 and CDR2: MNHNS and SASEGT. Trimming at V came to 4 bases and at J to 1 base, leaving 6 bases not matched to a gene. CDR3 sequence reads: CASSVGVAGNTGELFF. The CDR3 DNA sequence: TGTGCCAGCAGTGTTGGGGTAGCGGGGAACACCGGGGAGCTGTTTTTT.

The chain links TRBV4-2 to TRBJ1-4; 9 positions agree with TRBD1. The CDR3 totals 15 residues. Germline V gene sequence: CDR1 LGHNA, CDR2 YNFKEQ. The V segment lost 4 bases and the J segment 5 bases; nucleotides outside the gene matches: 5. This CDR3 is CASSPYRGRNEKLFF. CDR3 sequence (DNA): TGTGCCAGCAGCCCTTACAGGGGGCGGAATGAAAAACTGTTTTTT.

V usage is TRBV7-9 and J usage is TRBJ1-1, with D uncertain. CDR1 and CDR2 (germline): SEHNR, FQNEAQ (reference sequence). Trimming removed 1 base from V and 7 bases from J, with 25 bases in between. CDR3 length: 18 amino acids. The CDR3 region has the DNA TGTGCCAGCAGCTTAGGCCGAGAGGGCTCATCCCTACTAGTTGAAGCTTTCTTT. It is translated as CASSLGREGSSLLVEAFF.

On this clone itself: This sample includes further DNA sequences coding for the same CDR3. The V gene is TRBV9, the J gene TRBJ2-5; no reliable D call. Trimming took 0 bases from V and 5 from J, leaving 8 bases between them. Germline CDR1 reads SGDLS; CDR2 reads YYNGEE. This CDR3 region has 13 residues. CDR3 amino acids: CASSVGGGETQYF. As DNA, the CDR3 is TGTGCCAGCAGCGTAGGGGGTGGGGAGACCCAGTACTTC.